The 3 T cell receptor beta chains in this list originate from one sample, sequenced in a study of blood T cells in healthy people across ages. Sample-barcoded 5' priming and a J-beta primer mix drove a second PCR of about 6 to 12 cycles. MiXCR was run by TCRdb on the 5' RACE reads, yielding one entry per CDR3 protein. The table lists about 1.6 million distinct CDR3 sequences, about 31% of them singletons. The sequenced sample was blood. The origin of the receptors is a woman aged 25 to 39 in good health.

The table lists this clonotype with a few counts. The chain recombines TRBV4-2 with TRBJ2-1, with 10 positions matching TRBD2. Germline CDR1 LGHNA, CDR2 YNFKEQ. This CDR3 is 18 amino acids long. The J segment lost 1 base and the V segment lost 4 bases, leaving 10 bases of the junction unmatched. The CDR3 sequence: CASSRDLAGDTSYNEQFF. CDR3 nucleotides: TGTGCCAGCAGCCGGGACCTAGCGGGAGATACTTCCTACAATGAGCAGTTCTTC.

The rearrangement uses TRBV12-3 or TRBV12-4 and TRBJ2-3, with 15 bases matching TRBD2. The CDR3 totals 16 residues. J was trimmed by 7 bases and V by 5 bases; bases with no gene match: 7. The CDR3 is CASSPRTSGGEHTQYF. Here the CDR3 DNA reads TGTGCCAGCAGTCCCCGGACTAGCGGGGGGGAACATACGCAGTATTTT.

As to this clonotype: The junction departs from the called germline gene at one end, perhaps through a read error. The V gene is TRBV11-1, the J gene TRBJ2-2; TRBD1 or TRBD2 may be the D gene (5 bases each). The germline V gene has CDR1 SGHAT and CDR2 FQDESV (reference sequence). The CDR3 length is 14 residues. The CDR3, as DNA: TGTGCCAGCAGCCTAATACCCGGGACCGGGGAGCGGTTTTTT. Its protein product is CASSLIPGTGERFF.